Presented here are 24 T cell receptor beta chains from one specimen sequenced in a study of shared clonotypes between healthy human individuals. The naive CD8 subset, CD45RO-negative cells positively selected for CCR7, excluded terminally differentiated effector memory CD45RA+ cells. The table came from immunoSEQ multiplex PCR; TCRdb's copy has only in-frame clones and leaves some out. The data show a few million clones, approximately 92% seen once. Specimen: naive CD8+ T cells from PBMCs. Receptor source: a man younger than 30 in good health. Some clones in this sample may be carry-over from other donors' samples.

This chain joins TRBV27 and TRBJ1-5; 7 bases line up with TRBD1. CDR3 length: 14 residues. V shed 8 bases and J 2 bases; nucleotides not matched to a gene: 6. Germline assignment: CDR1 MNHEY and CDR2 SMNVEV (reference sequence). The CDR3 region is CASGRTGGNQPQHF. DNA for the CDR3: TGTGCCAGCGGACGCACAGGGGGCAATCAGCCCCAGCATTTT.

The genes are TRBV18 and TRBJ1-4, with unresolved D. The ends were cut back, 2 bases at V and 12 bases at J, with 13 bases in the middle. Germline lookup yields CDR1 KGHSH and CDR2 LQKENI. The CDR3 spans 13 residues. The CDR3 spells CASSPIHPGELFF. CDR3 in DNA: TGTGCCAGCTCACCAATACACCCCGGCGAACTGTTTTTT.

The V gene is TRBV4-1, the J gene TRBJ2-1; 9 bases match TRBD2. The germline V gene has CDR1 MGHRA and CDR2 YSYEKL. The CDR3 length is 17 residues. The V gene end was trimmed by 3 bases and the J gene end by 9 bases; junction bases not matched to a gene: 15. The CDR3, as DNA: TGCGCCAGCAGCCAGGAGCCTAGCGGGAAACCGTGGGGTGAGCAGTTCTTC. This codes for CASSQEPSGKPWGEQFF.

The V call is TRBV7-9, the J call TRBJ2-1; 10 nucleotides align to TRBD2. The J segment lost 3 bases and the V segment lost 4 bases, leaving 3 bases of the junction unmatched. The CDR3 runs to 15 residues. Germline CDR1 and CDR2: SEHNR and FQNEAQ (reference sequence). CDR3 protein: CASSWTSGNYNEQFF. Here the CDR3 DNA reads TGTGCCAGCAGCTGGACTAGCGGAAACTACAATGAGCAGTTCTTC.

As to this clone: The identical CDR3 is also encoded by other nucleotide sequences in the sample. The CDR3 reads CASSLAGANEQFF. CDR3 DNA: TGTGCCAGCAGTTTAGCGGGAGCCAATGAGCAGTTCTTC. The chain recombines TRBV27 with TRBJ2-1; 7 bases are shared with TRBD2. Germline V gives CDR1 MNHEY, CDR2 SMNVEV (reference sequence). The junction had 1 base not matched to a gene; V was cut back by 2 bases and J by 6 bases. The CDR3 is 13 amino acids.

The rearrangement links TRBV6-5 to TRBJ2-7, with no clear D. Germline CDR1 reads MNHEY; CDR2 reads SVGAGI. This CDR3 is 14 amino acids long. Deletions cut 2 bases from V and 2 bases from J, with 10 bases between. The CDR3 reads CASSYRAPAYEQYF. The CDR3 nucleotides are TGTGCCAGCAGTTACAGGGCTCCTGCCTACGAGCAGTACTTC.

The chain combines TRBV6-6 with TRBJ2-5, with TRBD2 identical over 10 bases. The trim removed 5 bases at V and 0 bases at J, leaving 0 bases unmatched. This CDR3 spans 14 amino acids. The germline V gene encodes CDR1 MNHNY and CDR2 SVGAGI (reference sequence). The CDR3 spells CASSTSGNQETQYF. The CDR3 coding sequence is TGTGCCAGCAGTACTAGCGGGAACCAAGAGACCCAGTACTTC.

The genes are TRBV7-7 and TRBJ2-7; D unresolved. The V gene lost 1 base and the J gene lost 2 bases, with 12 bases spanning the gap. This CDR3 comprises 15 residues. Germline V gives CDR1 SSHAT, CDR2 FNYEAQ (reference sequence). The CDR3 sequence is CASSLGSGQAYEQYF. The DNA of the CDR3 is TGTGCCAGCAGCTTAGGATCTGGTCAAGCCTACGAGCAGTACTTC.

The chain recombines TRBV28 with TRBJ2-7; maybe TRBD2 (5 bases). Between the trimmed V and J ends, which lost 7 bases and 4 bases, there was a span of 14 bases. Per germline, CDR1 MDHEN and CDR2 SYDVKM. This CDR3 is 13 amino acids long. The CDR3 region is CASIPSPGYEQYF. In nucleotides, the CDR3 is TGTGCCAGCATTCCCTCTCCGGGGTACGAGCAGTACTTC.

The chain joins TRBV14 to TRBJ2-1, with 10 bases aligning to TRBD2. CDR1 and CDR2 from the germline V gene are SGHDN and FVKESK. V lost 2 bases and J lost 3; bases outside the gene matches: 1. The CDR3 length is 15 residues. As DNA, the CDR3 is TGTGCCAGCAGCCAACGACTAGCGGGCTACAATGAGCAGTTCTTC. Amino acid sequence: CASSQRLAGYNEQFF. The whole variable domain, remainder taken from reference TRBV14 and TRBJ2-1, is EAGVTQFPSHSVIEKGQTVTLRCDPISGHDNLYWYRRVMGKEIKFLLHFVKESKQDESGMPNNRFLAERTGGTYSTLKVQPAELEDSGVYFCASSQRLAGYNEQFFGPGTRLTVL.

J is TRBJ1-3 and V is TRBV14, with D perhaps matching TRBD1 (5 bases). The CDR3 extends over 18 amino acids. Trimming left V 1 base short and J 0 bases short, with 16 bases between. The germline gives CDR1 SGHDN, CDR2 FVKESK. CDR3 sequence: CASSQAHLRDLSGNTIYF. The CDR3 nucleotides read TGTGCCAGCAGCCAAGCTCATCTGAGGGACCTCTCTGGAAACACCATATATTTT.

This clone was seen a handful of times. Other DNA sequences of this sample code for an identical CDR3. The chain carries TRBV9 and TRBJ2-7; D gene ambiguous. The CDR3 loop spans 11 amino acids. CDR1 SGDLS and CDR2 YYNGEE come from the germline V gene. V was trimmed by 3 bases and J by 3 bases, leaving 4 bases between them. CDR3 nucleotide sequence: TGTGCCAGCAGCGAAGGCTACGAGCAGTACTTC. Protein sequence: CASSEGYEQYF.

The rearrangement links TRBV7-2 to TRBJ2-7, with D possibly being TRBD1 (6 bases). V was pared by 4 bases and J by 3 bases, with 13 bases between. The CDR3 is 14 amino acids. Germline assignment: CDR1 SGHTA and CDR2 FQGNSA. The CDR3 DNA is TGTGCCAGCAGCTCCAGGGGTGGGAGCTACGAGCAGTACTTC. Translation gives CASSSRGGSYEQYF.

The chain recombines TRBV6-1 with TRBJ2-5, with D possibly matching TRBD2 (6 bases). The germline CDR1 and CDR2 sequences are MNHNS and SASEGT. This CDR3 is 14 amino acids long. Trimming removed 6 bases from V and 5 bases from J, with 16 bases in between. CDR3 bases: TGTGCCAGCAGAAGACTAGGACCGGGGGAGACCCAGTACTTC. Protein: CASRRLGPGETQYF.

V is TRBV7-9 and J is TRBJ2-7; the match to TRBD2 covers 8 bases. Germline values: CDR1 SEHNR, CDR2 FQNEAQ (reference sequence). The CDR3 is made up of 16 amino acids. V shed 5 bases, J shed 1 base, and the junction held 10 bases outside the gene matches. In nucleotides, the CDR3 is TGTGCCAGCAGCCCGACTCCGGGACTAGTTTCCTACGAGCAGTACTTC. Residues: CASSPTPGLVSYEQYF.

V is TRBV27 and J is TRBJ2-3; 9 bases agree with TRBD1. CDR3 length equals 16 residues. Germline CDR1 is MNHEY and CDR2 is SMNVEV (reference sequence). Trimming took 4 bases from V and 2 from J; bases not matched to a gene: 7. The CDR3 DNA follows: TGTGCCAGCAGTTACGGGACAGGGTTGGTCACAGATACGCAGTATTTT. It encodes CASSYGTGLVTDTQYF.

This chain connects TRBV5-6 to TRBJ2-1; 7 bases are shared with TRBD2. The germline CDR1 and CDR2 sequences are SGHDT and YYEEEE. The CDR3 is made up of 17 amino acids. The J segment lost 0 bases and the V segment lost 4 bases, leaving 10 bases of the junction unmatched. In DNA form, the CDR3 reads TGTGCCAGCAGCCCTGATGGGATAGCGGGCTCCTACAATGAGCAGTTCTTC. Translating gives CASSPDGIAGSYNEQFF.

V is TRBV5-8 and J is TRBJ2-7, with 7 bases fitting TRBD1. V shed 1 base and J 5 bases; nucleotides not matched to a gene: 6. Per the germline V gene, CDR1 is SGHTS and CDR2 is YDEGEE. This CDR3 region has 14 residues. CDR3 bases: TGTGCCAGCAGCTTGCTGAGACAGGGCCACGAGCAGTACTTC. This gives the protein CASSLLRQGHEQYF.

The V gene is TRBV2, the J gene TRBJ2-1; 8 bases map to TRBD2. The CDR3 totals 14 residues. Germline V gene lookup returns CDR1 SNHLY and CDR2 FYNNEI. V lost 4 bases and J lost 8; bases outside the gene matches: 7. CDR3 sequence reads: CASSAALAVDEQFF. The CDR3 DNA sequence: TGTGCCAGCAGTGCGGCACTAGCGGTTGATGAGCAGTTCTTC.

This clone was seen just once. The rearrangement uses TRBV28 and TRBJ2-1, with D maybe TRBD1 (5 bases). V was trimmed by 2 bases and J by 3 bases, leaving 8 bases between them. Germline values: CDR1 MDHEN, CDR2 SYDVKM. The CDR3 loop spans 14 amino acids. In DNA form, the CDR3 reads TGTGCCAGCAGTTTACTTACAGGCTACAATGAGCAGTTCTTC. Translating gives CASSLLTGYNEQFF.

The chain uses TRBV5-4 and TRBJ1-1; TRBD1 aligns across 7 bases. In germline, CDR1 is SGHNT, CDR2 YYREEE (reference sequence). CDR3 length: 14 residues. The junction had 7 bases not matched to a gene; V was cut back by 4 bases and J by 4 bases. In DNA, the CDR3 is TGTGCCAGCAGCAGAACAGGGGCAGGCACTGAAGCTTTCTTT. It codes for CASSRTGAGTEAFF.

The chain joins TRBV7-9 to TRBJ1-2, with D possibly TRBD1 on 5 matching bases. The CDR3 runs 13 residues. V dropped 2 bases and J dropped 4 bases, with 8 bases sitting between them. Germline lookup yields CDR1 SEHNR and CDR2 FQNEAQ (reference sequence). This CDR3 is CASSLPGTYGYTF. The CDR3 coding sequence is TGTGCCAGCAGCTTACCCGGGACCTATGGCTACACCTTC.

V and J are TRBV6-6 and TRBJ1-2, with a possible D match to TRBD1 (5 bases). CDR3 length: 14 amino acids. In germline, CDR1 is MNHNY, CDR2 SVGAGI (reference sequence). Trimming removed 3 bases at V and 6 bases at J, with 14 bases between. CDR3 sequence: CASSYGRDSDGYTF. CDR3 in DNA: TGTGCCAGCAGTTATGGAAGGGACTCGGATGGCTACACCTTC.

The sample holds one count of this clone. V usage is TRBV7-6 and J usage is TRBJ2-1; D is uncertain. The CDR3 is 14 amino acids. Trimming took 1 base from V and 9 from J, leaving 13 bases between them. Germline values: CDR1 SGHVS, CDR2 FNYEAQ. This chain's CDR3 is CASSLVGSNGEQFF. The CDR3 region has the DNA TGTGCCAGCAGCTTAGTGGGTAGTAATGGTGAGCAGTTCTTC.